Presented here are 3 T cell receptor beta chains from one specimen sequenced in a study of blood T cell repertoires in COVID-19. Repertoires were generated with immunoSEQ multiplex PCR, while TCRdb's copy carries only in-frame clones and drops some. The table lists over 130,000 clones, roughly 84% of them singletons. Sequenced input: peripheral blood. The origin of the receptors is a man younger than 40 with COVID-19, enrolled during active disease.

This chain links TRBV6-4 with TRBJ2-7, with D possibly TRBD1 on 6 matching bases. The CDR3 is 14 residues long. The germline V gene has CDR1 MRHNA and CDR2 SNTAGT. The V end was cut by 8 bases, the J end by 0 bases, with 14 bases between. The CDR3 spells CASYPRDNSYEQYF. Written as DNA, the CDR3 is TGTGCCAGCTACCCCCGGGACAACTCCTACGAGCAGTACTTC.

The chain couples TRBV10-3 to TRBJ1-1; 8 positions match TRBD1. The CDR3 spans 12 residues. Germline CDR1 and CDR2: ENHRY and SYGVKD. V shed 7 bases and J 10 bases; nucleotides not matched to a gene: 8. The CDR3 DNA reads as TGTGCCATCATCCCCCCAGGGGGCGCAGCTTTCTTT. It specifies CAIIPPGGAAFF.

The V gene is TRBV7-9, the J gene TRBJ2-1; the D gene is possibly TRBD2 (7 bases). The ends were cut back, 8 bases at V and 8 bases at J, with 19 bases in the middle. The CDR3 spans 14 residues. CDR1 SEHNR and CDR2 FQNEAQ come from the germline V gene (reference sequence). The CDR3 is CASGRGNTRHEQFF. The DNA for the CDR3 is TGTGCCAGCGGGAGGGGGAACACTCGCCATGAGCAGTTCTTC.